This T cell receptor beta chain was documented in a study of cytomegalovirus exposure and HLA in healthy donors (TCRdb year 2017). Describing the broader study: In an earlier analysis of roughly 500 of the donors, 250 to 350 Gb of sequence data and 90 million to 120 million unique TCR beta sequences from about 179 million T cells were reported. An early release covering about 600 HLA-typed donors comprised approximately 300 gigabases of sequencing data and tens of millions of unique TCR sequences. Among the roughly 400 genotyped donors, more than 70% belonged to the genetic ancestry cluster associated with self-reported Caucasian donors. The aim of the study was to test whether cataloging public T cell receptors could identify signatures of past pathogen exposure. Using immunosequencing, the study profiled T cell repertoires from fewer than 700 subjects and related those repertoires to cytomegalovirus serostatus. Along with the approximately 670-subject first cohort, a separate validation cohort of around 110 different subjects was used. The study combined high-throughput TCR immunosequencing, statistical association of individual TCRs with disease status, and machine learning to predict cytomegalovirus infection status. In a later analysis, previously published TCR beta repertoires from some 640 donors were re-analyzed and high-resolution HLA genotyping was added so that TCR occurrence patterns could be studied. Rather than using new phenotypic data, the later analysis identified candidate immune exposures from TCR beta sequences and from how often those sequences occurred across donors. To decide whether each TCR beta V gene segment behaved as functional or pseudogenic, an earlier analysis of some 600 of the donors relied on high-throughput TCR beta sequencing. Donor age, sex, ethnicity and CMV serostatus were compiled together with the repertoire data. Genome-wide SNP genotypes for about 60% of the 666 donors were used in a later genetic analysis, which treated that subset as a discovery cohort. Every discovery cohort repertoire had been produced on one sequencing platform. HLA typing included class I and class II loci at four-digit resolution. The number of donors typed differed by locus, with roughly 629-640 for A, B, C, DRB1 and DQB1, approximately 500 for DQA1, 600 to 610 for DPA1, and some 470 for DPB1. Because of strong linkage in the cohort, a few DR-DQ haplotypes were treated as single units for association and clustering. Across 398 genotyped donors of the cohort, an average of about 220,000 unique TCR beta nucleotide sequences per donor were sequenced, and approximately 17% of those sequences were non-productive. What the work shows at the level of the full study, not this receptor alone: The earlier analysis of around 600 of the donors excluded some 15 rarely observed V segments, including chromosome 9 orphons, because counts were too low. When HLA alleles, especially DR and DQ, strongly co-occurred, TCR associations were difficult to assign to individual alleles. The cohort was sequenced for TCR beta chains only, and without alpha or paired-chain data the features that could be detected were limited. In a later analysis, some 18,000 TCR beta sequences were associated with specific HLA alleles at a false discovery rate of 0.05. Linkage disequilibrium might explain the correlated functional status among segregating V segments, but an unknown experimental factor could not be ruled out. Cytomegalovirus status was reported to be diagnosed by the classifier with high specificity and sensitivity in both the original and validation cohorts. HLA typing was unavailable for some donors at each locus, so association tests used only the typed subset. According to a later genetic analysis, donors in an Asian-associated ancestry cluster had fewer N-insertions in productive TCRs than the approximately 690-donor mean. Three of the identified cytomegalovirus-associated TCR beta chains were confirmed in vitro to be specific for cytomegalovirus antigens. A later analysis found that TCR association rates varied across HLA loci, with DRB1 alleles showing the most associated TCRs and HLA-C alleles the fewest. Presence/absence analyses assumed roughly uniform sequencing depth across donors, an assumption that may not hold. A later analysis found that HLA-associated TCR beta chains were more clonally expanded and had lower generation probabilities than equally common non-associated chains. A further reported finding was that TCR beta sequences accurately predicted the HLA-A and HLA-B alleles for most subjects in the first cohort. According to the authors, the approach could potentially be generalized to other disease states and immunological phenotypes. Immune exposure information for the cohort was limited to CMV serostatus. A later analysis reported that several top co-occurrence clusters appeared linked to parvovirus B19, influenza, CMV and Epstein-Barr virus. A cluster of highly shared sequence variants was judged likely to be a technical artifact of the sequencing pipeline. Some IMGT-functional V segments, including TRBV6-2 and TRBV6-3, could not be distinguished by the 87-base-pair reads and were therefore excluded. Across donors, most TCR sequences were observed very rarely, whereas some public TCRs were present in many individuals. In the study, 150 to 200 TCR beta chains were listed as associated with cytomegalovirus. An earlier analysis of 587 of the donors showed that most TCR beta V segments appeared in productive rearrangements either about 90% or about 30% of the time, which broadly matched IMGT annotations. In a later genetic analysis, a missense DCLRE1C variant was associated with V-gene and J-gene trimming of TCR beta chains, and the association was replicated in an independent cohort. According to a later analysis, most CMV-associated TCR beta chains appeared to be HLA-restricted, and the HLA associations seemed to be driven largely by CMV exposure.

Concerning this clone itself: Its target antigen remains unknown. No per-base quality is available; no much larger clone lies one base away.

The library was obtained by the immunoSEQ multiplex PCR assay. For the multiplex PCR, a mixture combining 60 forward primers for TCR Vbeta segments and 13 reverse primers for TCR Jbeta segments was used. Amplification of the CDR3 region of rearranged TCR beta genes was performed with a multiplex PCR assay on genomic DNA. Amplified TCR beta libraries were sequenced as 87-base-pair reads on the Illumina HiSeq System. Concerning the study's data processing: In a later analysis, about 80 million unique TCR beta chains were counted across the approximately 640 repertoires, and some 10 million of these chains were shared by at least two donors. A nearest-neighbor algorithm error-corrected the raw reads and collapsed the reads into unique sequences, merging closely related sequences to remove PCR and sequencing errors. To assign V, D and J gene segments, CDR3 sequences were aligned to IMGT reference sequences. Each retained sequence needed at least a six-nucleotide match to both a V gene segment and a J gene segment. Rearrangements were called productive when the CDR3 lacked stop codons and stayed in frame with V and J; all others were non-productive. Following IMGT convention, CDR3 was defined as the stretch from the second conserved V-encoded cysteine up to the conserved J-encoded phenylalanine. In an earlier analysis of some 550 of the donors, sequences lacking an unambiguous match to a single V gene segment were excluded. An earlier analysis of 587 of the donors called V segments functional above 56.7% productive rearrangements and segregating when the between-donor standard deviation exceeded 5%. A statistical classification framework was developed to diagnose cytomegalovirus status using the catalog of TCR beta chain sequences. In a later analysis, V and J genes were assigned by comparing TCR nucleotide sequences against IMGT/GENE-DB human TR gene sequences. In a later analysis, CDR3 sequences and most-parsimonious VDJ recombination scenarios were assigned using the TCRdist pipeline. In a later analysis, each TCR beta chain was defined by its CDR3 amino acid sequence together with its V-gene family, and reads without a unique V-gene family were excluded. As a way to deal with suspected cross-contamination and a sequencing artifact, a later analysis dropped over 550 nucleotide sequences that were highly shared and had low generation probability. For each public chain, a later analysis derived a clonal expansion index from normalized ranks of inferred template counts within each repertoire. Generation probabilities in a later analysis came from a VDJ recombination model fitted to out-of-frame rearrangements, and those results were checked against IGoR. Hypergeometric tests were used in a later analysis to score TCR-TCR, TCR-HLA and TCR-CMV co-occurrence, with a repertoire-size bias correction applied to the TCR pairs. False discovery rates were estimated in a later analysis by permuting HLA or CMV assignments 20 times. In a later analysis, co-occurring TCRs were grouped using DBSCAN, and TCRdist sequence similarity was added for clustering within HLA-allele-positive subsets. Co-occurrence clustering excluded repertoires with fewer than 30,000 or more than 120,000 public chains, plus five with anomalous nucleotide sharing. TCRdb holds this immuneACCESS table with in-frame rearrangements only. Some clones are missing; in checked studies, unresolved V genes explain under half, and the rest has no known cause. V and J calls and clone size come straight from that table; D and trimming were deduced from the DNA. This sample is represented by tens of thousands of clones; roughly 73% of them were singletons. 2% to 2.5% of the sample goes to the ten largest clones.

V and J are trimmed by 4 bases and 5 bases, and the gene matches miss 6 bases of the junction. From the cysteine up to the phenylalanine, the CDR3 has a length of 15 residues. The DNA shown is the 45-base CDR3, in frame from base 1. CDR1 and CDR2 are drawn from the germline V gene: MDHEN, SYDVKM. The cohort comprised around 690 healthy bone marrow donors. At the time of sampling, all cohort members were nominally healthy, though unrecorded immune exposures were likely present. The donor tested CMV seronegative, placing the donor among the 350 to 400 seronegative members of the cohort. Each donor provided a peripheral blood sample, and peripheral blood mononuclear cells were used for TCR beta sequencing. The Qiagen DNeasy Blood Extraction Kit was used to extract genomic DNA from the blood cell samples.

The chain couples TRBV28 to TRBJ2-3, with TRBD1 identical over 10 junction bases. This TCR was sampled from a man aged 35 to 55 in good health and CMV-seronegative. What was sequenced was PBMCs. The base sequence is TGTGCCAGCAGTTCAATCGGGACAGGGGAAGATACGCAGTATTTT. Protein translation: CASSSIGTGEDTQYF.